This TCR beta chain was captured in a study of cytomegalovirus exposure and HLA in healthy donors. PCR was performed using 60 Vbeta and 13 Jbeta primers. The assay was immunoSEQ multiplex PCR, and TCRdb's table has in-frame clones only and misses some. This sample's table has some 130,000 clones. The V and J ends lost 2 bases and 5 bases respectively, with 19 bases between them. CDR1 MNHEY and CDR2 SMNVEV come from the germline V gene (reference sequence). The CDR3 sequence is 17 residues long. V gene TRBV27 combines with J gene TRBJ2-1; D is perhaps TRBD2 (6 bases). Sequencing was carried out using PBMCs. The receptor's source is an older woman in good health and CMV-seronegative. The CDR3, as DNA: TGTGCCAGCAGTTTAATTCGGGTGCGGGACGCTAACAATGAGCAGTTCTTC. Protein sequence: CASSLIRVRDANNEQFF.